The clone carrying this TCR beta chain was counted at least ten times. The antigen is not known. The data stem from a study of neurological immune-mediated disorders. Study-level points and caveats: Private repertoires in all groups were suggested, as expanded clones shared no CDR3 amino acid sequences across subjects.

The output of every sequencing run exceeded 160 million TCR-beta sequences, derived from 15-18 subjects. TCRdb reprocessed the 5' RACE reads via MiXCR and lists one record per CDR3 protein. This sample carries approximately 38,000 distinct CDR3 sequences, roughly 6.9% of them seen once, and the ten largest clones take approximately 5.4%. V was pared by 3 bases and J by 4 bases, with 1 base of the junction left unmatched. There are 14 residues in the CDR3. CDR1 is KGHDR, CDR2 SFDVKD, per germline. Each sorted-subset library came from fewer than 1.1 million CD4+ or CD8+ T cells. The receptor's source is a man aged 50 to 60 in good health. The sample comprised CD4+ T cells from blood. V and J are TRBV24-1 and TRBJ2-3; 9 bases are shared with TRBD2. The CDR3 is CATSDASGADTQYF. In DNA form, the CDR3 reads TGTGCCACCAGTGATGCTAGCGGGGCAGATACGCAGTATTTT.